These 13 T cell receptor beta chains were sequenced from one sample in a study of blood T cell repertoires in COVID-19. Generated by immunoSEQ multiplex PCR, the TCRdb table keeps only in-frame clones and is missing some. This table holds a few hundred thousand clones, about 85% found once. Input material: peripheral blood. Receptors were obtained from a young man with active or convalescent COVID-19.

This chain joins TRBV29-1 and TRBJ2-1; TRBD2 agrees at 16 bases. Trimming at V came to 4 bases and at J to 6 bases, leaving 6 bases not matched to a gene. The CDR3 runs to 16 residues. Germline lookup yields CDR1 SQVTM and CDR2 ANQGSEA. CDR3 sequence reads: CSVVGLAGGAVNEQFF. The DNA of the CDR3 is TGCAGCGTTGTGGGACTAGCGGGAGGGGCGGTCAATGAGCAGTTCTTC.

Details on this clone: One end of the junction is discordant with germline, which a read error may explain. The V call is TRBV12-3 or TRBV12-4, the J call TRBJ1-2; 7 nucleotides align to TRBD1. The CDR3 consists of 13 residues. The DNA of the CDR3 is TGTGCCAGCAGATTAGGGACAGCTACGGGCTACACCTTC. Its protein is CASRLGTATGYTF.

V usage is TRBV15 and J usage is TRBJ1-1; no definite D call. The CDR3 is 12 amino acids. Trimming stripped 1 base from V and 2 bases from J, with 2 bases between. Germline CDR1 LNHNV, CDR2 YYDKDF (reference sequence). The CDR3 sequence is CATSRANTEAFF. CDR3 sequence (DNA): TGTGCCACCAGCAGAGCTAACACTGAAGCTTTCTTT.

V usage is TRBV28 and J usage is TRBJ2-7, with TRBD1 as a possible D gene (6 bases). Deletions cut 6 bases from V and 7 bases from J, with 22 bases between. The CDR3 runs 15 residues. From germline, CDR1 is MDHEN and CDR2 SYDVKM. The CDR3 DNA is TGTGCCAGCAGATCAATACAGGGTGCATATCGGGAGCAGTACTTC. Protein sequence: CASRSIQGAYREQYF. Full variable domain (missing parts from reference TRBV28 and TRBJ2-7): DVKVTQSSRYLVKRTGEKVFLECVQDMDHENMFWYRQDPGLGLRLIYFSYDVKMKEKGDIPEGYSVSREKKERFSLILESASTNQTSMYLCASRSIQGAYREQYFGPGTRLTVT.

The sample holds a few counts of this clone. The CDR3 bases are TGTGCCAGCAGTTTCCCGACAGGATGGAACACTGAAGCTTTCTTT. Translation: CASSFPTGWNTEAFF. This chain links TRBV6-7 with TRBJ1-1, with D possibly TRBD1 on 6 matching bases. TRBV6-7 is sorted into the ORF group, with uncertain function. The V and J ends lost 4 bases and 1 base respectively, with 13 bases between them. The CDR3 length is 15 residues.

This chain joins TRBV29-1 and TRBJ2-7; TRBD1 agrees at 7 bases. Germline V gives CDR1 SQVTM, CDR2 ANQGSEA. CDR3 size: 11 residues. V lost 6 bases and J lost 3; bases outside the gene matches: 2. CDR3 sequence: CSVGTDYEQYF. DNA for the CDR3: TGCAGCGTCGGGACAGACTACGAGCAGTACTTC.

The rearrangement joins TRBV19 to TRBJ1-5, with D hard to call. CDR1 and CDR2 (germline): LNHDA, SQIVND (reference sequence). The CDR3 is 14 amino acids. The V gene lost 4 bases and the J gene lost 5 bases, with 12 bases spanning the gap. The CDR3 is CASSNSRAYQPQHF. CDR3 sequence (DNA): TGTGCCAGTAGTAATTCGAGGGCCTATCAGCCCCAGCATTTT.

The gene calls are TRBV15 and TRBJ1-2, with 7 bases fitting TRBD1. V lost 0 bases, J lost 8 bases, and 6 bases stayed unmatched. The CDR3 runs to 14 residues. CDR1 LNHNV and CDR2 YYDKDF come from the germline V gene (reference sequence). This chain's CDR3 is CATSRDLQGVGYTF. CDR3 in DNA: TGTGCCACCAGCAGAGATCTTCAGGGGGTCGGCTACACCTTC.

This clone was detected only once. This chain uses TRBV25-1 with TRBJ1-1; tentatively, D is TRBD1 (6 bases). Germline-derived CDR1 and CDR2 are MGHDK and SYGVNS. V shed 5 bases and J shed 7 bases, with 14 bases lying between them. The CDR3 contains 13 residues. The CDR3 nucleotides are TGTGCCAGCAGTTCTCAGGGGTGGAATGAAGCTTTCTTT. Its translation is CASSSQGWNEAFF.

This CDR3 reads CASHRASSYNEQFF. The CDR3 DNA follows: TGTGCCAGCCACAGGGCTAGCTCCTACAATGAGCAGTTCTTC. The rearrangement links TRBV28 to TRBJ2-1; maybe TRBD1 (6 bases). V was pared by 8 bases and J by 0 bases, with 11 bases between. Germline V gives CDR1 MDHEN, CDR2 SYDVKM. The CDR3 runs 14 residues.

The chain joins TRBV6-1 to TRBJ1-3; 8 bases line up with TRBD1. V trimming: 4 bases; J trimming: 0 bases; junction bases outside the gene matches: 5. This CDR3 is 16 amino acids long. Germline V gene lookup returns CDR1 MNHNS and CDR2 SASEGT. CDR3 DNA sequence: TGTGCCAGCAGTGGGACAGGGAAATTCTCTGGAAACACCATATATTTT. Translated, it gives CASSGTGKFSGNTIYF.

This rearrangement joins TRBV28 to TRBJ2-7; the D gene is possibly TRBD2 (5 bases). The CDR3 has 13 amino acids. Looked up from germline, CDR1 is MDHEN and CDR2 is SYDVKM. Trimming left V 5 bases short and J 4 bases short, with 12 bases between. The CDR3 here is CASSPSSVYEQYF. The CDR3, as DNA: TGTGCCAGCAGTCCTAGCAGCGTATACGAGCAGTACTTC.

CDR3 sequence (DNA): TGTGCCATCAGTGGACCGGGACTAGCGTCCTACGAGCAGTACTTC. The encoded protein is CAISGPGLASYEQYF. V gene TRBV10-3 combines with J gene TRBJ2-7; TRBD2 aligns across 10 bases. The junction had 4 bases not matched to a gene; V was cut back by 4 bases and J by 1 base. Germline CDR1 ENHRY, CDR2 SYGVKD. The CDR3 loop spans 15 amino acids.